This T cell receptor beta chain emerged from a study of T cell responses to AZD1222 COVID-19 vaccine. Concerning this clone itself: Antigen: not known.

The CDR3 contains 14 residues. Germline V lookup: CDR1 MNHEY, CDR2 SVGAGI. The V gene lost 6 bases and the J gene lost 2 bases, with 14 bases spanning the gap. Libraries were prepared by immunoSEQ multiplex PCR; TCRdb keeps only in-frame clonotypes and omits some of them. The sample yields about 180,000 clones, 88% seen once. Broader study findings: CD4 TCRs covered the whole spike, strongest at regions 160-218 and 743-854. Samples come after the peak T cell response, not at day 14.

Sequenced here: peripheral blood, sampled 28 days after the second AZD1222 dose. The chain carries TRBV6-5 and TRBJ2-7; D perhaps matches TRBD1 (7 bases). The source of this sequence is an adult who received the AZD1222 COVID-19 vaccine. The CDR3 region has the DNA TGTGCCAGCAGGGTGGAGGGACAGACCTACGAGCAGTACTTC. Translated: CASRVEGQTYEQYF.